This TCR beta chain came from a study of blood T cells in healthy people across ages. Combining a sample-barcoded 5' primer with a J-beta primer mix, a second PCR ran for about 7 to 11 cycles. TCRdb fed the 5' RACE reads into MiXCR, producing one record per CDR3 protein. The table lists fewer than 1,200,000 distinct CDR3 sequences, almost 25% of them singletons. Trimming left V 4 bases short and J 0 bases short, with 13 bases between. In germline, CDR1 is MNHEY, CDR2 SVGEGT. The CDR3 has 16 residues. Regarding the study as a whole: Diversity estimates from one million T cells were considered underestimates. Strong correlation existed between TCR beta diversity and naive T cell percentage.

Each sample provided at least 5.5 micrograms of extracted total RNA. This clonotype was detected only a few times. The antigen is undetermined. Another study also made use of these data, one on T cells of mothers and their children.

The TCR was taken from a girl aged 2 to 10 in good health. The chain carries TRBV6-2 or TRBV6-3 and TRBJ2-4; D unresolved. Sequenced sample: blood. The CDR3 DNA follows: TGTGCCAGCAGTTCCCTCCCTACCCTAGCCAAAAACATTCAGTACTTC. This codes for CASSSLPTLAKNIQYF.